The text below deals with one T cell receptor beta chain. Its specificity is unknown. Template for every sorted-subset replicate PCR totaled about 0.2 ug DNA, around 32,000 T cell genomes. Produced via immunoSEQ multiplex PCR; TCRdb's table is partial and in-frame only. Of just over 2,000,000 clones listed, 85% to 95% are singletons. This sample stems from a study of shared clonotypes between healthy human individuals. For the study at large: Donor composition was two women and three men, aged 18 to 49. Study-wide findings and caveats: Larger estimated richness was generally recorded for naive subsets relative to memory subsets.

Healthy HIV-negative adults with no recent acute infections or vaccinations were recruited as donors. CDR1 and CDR2 (germline): SGHRS, YFSETQ. This CDR3 region has 16 residues. After removal of 4 bases from V and 1 base from J, the junction contained 6 bases not matched to a gene. Sequencing was done on a sample of naive CD4+ T cells sorted from blood. The subset here: CD45RA+ positively selected. The source is a man younger than 35 in good health. The chain links TRBV5-1 to TRBJ1-1; 11 bases fit TRBD1. The CDR3 DNA reads as TGCGCCAGCAGCCTCGGACAGGGGGCTGGGAACACTGAAGCTTTCTTT. Encoded protein: CASSLGQGAGNTEAFF. Filled out from reference TRBV5-1 and TRBJ1-1, the complete variable domain reads KAGVTQTPRYLIKTRGQQVTLSCSPISGHRSVSWYQQTPGQGLQFLFEYFSETQRNKGNFPGRFSGRQFSNSRSEMNVSTLELGDSALYLCASSLGQGAGNTEAFFGQGTRLTVV.